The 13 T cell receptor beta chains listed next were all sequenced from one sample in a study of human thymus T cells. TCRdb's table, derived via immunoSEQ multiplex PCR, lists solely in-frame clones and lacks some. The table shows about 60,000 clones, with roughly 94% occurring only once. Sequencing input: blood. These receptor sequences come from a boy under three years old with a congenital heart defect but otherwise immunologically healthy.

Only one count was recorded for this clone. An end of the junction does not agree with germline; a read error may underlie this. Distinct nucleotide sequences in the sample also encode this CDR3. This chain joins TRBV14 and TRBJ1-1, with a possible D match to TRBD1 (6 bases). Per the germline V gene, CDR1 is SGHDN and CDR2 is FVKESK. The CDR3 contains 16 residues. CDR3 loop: CASSQPIQGSNTEAFF. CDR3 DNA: TGTGCCAGCAGCCAACCGATACAGGGAAGTAACACTGAGGCTTTCTTT.

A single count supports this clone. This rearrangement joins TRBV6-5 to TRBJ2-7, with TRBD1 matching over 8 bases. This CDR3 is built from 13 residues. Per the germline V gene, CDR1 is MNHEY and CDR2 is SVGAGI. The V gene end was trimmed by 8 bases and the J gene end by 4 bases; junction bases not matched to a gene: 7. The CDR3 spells CASGSDRGYEQYF. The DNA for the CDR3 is TGTGCCAGCGGTTCCGACAGGGGTTACGAGCAGTACTTC.

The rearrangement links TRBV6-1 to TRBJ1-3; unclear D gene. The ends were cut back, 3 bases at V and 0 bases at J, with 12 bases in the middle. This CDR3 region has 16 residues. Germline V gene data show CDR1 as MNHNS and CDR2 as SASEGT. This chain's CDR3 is CASSEAAYYSGNTIYF. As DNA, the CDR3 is TGTGCCAGCAGTGAGGCAGCCTATTACTCTGGAAACACCATATATTTT.

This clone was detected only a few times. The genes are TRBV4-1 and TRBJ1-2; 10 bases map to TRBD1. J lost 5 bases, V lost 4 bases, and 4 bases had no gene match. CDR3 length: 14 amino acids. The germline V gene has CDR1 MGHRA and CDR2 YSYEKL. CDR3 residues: CASSPDRGGYGYTF. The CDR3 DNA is TGCGCCAGCAGCCCGGACAGGGGGGGGTATGGCTACACCTTC.

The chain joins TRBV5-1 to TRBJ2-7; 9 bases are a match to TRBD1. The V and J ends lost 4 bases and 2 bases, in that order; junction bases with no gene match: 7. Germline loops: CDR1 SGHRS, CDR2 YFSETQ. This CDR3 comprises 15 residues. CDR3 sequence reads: CASSISGTGPYEQYF. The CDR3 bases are TGCGCCAGCAGCATATCCGGGACAGGGCCCTACGAGCAGTACTTC.

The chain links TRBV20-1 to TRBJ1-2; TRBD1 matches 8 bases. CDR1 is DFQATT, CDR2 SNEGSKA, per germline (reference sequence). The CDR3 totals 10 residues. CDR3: CRTGNYGYTF. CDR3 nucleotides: TGCCGGACAGGGAACTATGGCTACACCTTC.

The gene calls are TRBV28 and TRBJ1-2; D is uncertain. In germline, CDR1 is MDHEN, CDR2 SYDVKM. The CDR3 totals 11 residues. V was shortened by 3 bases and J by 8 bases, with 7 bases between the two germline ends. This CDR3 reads CASSFPTGYTF. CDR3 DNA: TGTGCCAGCAGTTTCCCGACAGGCTACACCTTC.

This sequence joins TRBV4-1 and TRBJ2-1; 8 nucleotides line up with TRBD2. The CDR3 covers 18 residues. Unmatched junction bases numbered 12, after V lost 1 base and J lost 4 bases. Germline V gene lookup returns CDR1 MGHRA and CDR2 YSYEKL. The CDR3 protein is CASSQALAGGYHYNEQFF. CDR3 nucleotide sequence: TGCGCCAGCAGCCAAGCATTGGCGGGGGGATACCATTACAATGAGCAGTTCTTC.

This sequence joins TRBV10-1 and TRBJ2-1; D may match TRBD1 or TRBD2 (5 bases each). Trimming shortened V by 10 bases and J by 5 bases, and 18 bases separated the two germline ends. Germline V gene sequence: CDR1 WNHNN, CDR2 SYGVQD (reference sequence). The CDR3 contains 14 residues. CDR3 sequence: CATNPGRVNNEQFF. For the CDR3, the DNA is TGCGCCACCAACCCGGGACGGGTCAACAATGAGCAGTTCTTC.

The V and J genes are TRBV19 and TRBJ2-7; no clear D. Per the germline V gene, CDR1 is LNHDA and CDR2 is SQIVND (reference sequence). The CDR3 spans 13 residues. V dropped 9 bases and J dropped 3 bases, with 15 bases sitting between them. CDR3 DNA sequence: TGTGCCAGACCCGGACCCTGGATCTACGAGCAGTACTTC. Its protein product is CARPGPWIYEQYF.

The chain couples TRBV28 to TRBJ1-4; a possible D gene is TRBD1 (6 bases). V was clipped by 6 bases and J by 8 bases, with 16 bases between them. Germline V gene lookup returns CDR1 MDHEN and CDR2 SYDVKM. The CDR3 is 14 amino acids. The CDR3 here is CASRRGGRIEKLFF. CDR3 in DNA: TGTGCCAGCAGAAGGGGGGGGCGTATAGAAAAACTGTTTTTT. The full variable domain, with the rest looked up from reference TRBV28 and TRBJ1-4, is DVKVTQSSRYLVKRTGEKVFLECVQDMDHENMFWYRQDPGLGLRLIYFSYDVKMKEKGDIPEGYSVSREKKERFSLILESASTNQTSMYLCASRRGGRIEKLFFGSGTQLSVL.

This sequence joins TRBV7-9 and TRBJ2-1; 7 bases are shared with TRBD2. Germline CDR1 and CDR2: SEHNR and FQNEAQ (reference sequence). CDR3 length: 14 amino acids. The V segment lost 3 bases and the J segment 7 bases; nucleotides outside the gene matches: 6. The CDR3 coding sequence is TGTGCCAGCAGCTTCCTTAGCGGGCGGAATGAGCAGTTCTTC. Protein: CASSFLSGRNEQFF.

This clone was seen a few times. CDR3 region: CASSLDAGREQYF. CDR3 coding DNA: TGTGCCAGCAGCTTGGATGCGGGCCGCGAGCAGTACTTC. The chain joins TRBV5-4 to TRBJ2-7, with TRBD2 as a possible D gene (5 bases). The CDR3 is made up of 13 amino acids. In germline, CDR1 is SGHNT, CDR2 YYREEE (reference sequence). V shed 0 bases and J shed 6 bases, with 10 bases lying between them.